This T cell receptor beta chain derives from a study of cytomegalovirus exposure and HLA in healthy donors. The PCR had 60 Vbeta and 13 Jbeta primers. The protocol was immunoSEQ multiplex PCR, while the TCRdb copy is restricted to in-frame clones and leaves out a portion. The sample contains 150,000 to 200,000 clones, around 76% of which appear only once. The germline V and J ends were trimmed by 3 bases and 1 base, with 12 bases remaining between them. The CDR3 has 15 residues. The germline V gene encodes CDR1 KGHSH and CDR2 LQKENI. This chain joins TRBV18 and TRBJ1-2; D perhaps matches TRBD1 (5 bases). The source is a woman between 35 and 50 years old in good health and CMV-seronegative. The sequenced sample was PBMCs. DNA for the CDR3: TGTGCCAGCTCACCCCGTGCGGGACTTAACTATGGCTACACCTTC. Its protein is CASSPRAGLNYGYTF. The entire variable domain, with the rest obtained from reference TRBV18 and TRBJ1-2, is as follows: NAGVMQNPRHLVRRRGQEARLRCSPMKGHSHVYWYRQLPEEGLKFMVYLQKENIIDESGMPKERFSAEFPKEGPSILRIQQVVRGDSAAYFCASSPRAGLNYGYTFGSGTRLTVV.